This TCR beta chain was found in a study of T-cell reconstitution after alpha-beta-depleted transplantation in children (TCRdb year 2016). Notes on the research overall: Using TCR repertoire profiling, the study quantitatively followed how T-cell immune reconstitution unfolded in children after TCRalphabeta/CD19-depleted allogeneic hematopoietic cell transplantation. Paper-wide results and their limitations: The apparently early recovery of alphabetaT-cell counts about two months after transplant reportedly depended on only several hundred rapidly expanded clones that came from non-depleted graft cells. Over the following months the frequencies of hyperexpanded clones went down, and after one year T-cell counts and TCRbeta diversity were mostly credited to newly produced T cells. In some patients, the high TCRbeta diversity seen at day 60 was put down to recipient T cells and intrathymic progenitors that had survived conditioning.

The receptor library was made with PCR. TCRdb lists the instrument as Illumina HiSeq 2500. TCR libraries were prepared with molecular barcoding, using unique molecular identifiers to normalize TCRbeta repertoire quantification. The public reads were reprocessed in TCRdb via fastp at Q25 and MiXCR, keeping in-frame beta chains. Entries are consolidated by CDR3 protein sequence, retaining the most common genes and DNA. In all, the sample holds hundreds of thousands of distinct CDR3 sequences, and about a sixth of those were seen once. The top ten clones comprise around two fifths of the sample. At least ten counts were recorded for this clonotype. Its target antigen remains unknown. There are no base qualities to consult, and no much larger clone falls within one base. The CDR3, cysteine through phenylalanine, is 13 amino acids long. CDR3 DNA only is kept here, 39 bases in frame from base 1. The germline V gene encodes CDR1 DFQATT and CDR2 SNEGSKA (reference sequence). The germline ends are 11 bases apart after V is trimmed by 0 bases and J by 8 bases.

The meaning of the sample's treatment or condition label: allogeneic hematopoietic cell transplantation with graft depleted of TCRalphabeta T cells and CD19 B cells. Transplant recipients were children who received TCRalphabeta/CD19-depleted allogeneic hematopoietic cell grafts. This specimen was PBMCs, mostly from graft donor cells, taken 360 days after TCRalphabeta/CD19-depleted stem cell transplant. The receptor comes from a male patient aged 2-10 years who had a stem cell transplant for acute lymphoblastic leukemia, so the T cells may come from the graft donor. The receptor chain draws on TRBV20-1 and TRBJ2-1; a confident D gene designation cannot be given. The CDR3 has the sequence CSARDPLGHEQFF. The base sequence is TGCAGTGCTAGAGATCCCCTCGGCCATGAGCAGTTCTTC.